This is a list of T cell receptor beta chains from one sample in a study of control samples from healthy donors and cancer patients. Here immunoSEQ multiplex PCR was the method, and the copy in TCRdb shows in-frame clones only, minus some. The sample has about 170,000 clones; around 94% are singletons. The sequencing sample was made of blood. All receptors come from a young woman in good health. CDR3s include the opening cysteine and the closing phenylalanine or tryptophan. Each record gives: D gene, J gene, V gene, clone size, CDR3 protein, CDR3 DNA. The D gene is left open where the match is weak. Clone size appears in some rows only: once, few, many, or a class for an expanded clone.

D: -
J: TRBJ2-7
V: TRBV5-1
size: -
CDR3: CASSLVSGQGIDEQYF
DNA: TGCGCCAGCAGCTTGGTTTCGGGGCAGGGAATCGACGAGCAGTACTTC

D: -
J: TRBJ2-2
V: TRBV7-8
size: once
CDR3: CASSAPLGITGELFF
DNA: TGTGCCAGCAGCGCGCCCCTTGGGATCACCGGGGAGCTGTTTTTT

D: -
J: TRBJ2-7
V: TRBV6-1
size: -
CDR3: CASSESGWGLEQYF
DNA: TGTGCCAGCAGTGAATCTGGGTGGGGGCTCGAGCAGTACTTC

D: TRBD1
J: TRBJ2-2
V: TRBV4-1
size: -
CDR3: CAVGQGAVGELFF
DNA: TGCGCGGTTGGACAGGGGGCGGTCGGGGAGCTGTTTTTT

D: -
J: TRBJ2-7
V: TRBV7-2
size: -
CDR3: CASSPRAGTGSYEQYF
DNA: TGTGCCAGCAGCCCCCGGGCCGGGACTGGCTCCTACGAGCAGTACTTC

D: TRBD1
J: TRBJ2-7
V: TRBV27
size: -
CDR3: CASSSYDRGLKEQYF
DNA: TGTGCCAGCAGTTCCTACGACAGGGGGCTAAAGGAGCAGTACTTC

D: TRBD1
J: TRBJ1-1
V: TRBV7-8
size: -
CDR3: CASSRGQGFTEAFF
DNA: TGTGCCAGCAGCAGAGGACAGGGTTTCACTGAAGCTTTCTTT

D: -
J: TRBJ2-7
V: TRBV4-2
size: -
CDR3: CASSQDQGMTYEQYF
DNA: TGTGCCAGCAGCCAAGATCAGGGAATGACCTACGAGCAGTACTTC

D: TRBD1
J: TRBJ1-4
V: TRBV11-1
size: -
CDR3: CASSLDTGDNEKLFF
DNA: TGTGCCAGCAGCTTAGATACAGGGGATAATGAAAAACTGTTTTTT

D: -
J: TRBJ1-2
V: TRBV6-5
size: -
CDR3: CASSYSGANYGYTF
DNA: TGTGCCAGCAGTTACTCAGGGGCTAACTATGGCTACACCTTC